This T cell receptor (beta chain) was obtained from a study of T cell repertoires in ileal Crohn's disease (dated by TCRdb to about 2019). In terms of the full investigation: Median disease duration was roughly 8 years, and about 35% of patients were identified as active smokers at the time of surgery. Every patient underwent surgery because of a complication, which was stricturing disease in approximately 60% and penetrating disease in roughly 40%. Roughly half of the patients were given postoperative therapy, with around 11 receiving thiopurines and under 20 receiving anti-TNF agents. The TCR repertoire was analysed in approximately 60 patients with Crohn's disease drawn from a prospective multicentre cohort. The study was conducted in parallel with a multicentre cohort built to find predictors of early endoscopic recurrence after ileocolonic resection. Endoscopic postoperative recurrence was defined by a Rutgeerts score above i0. The study sequenced some 170 mucosal samples from around 60 patients, taken at several locations on the surgical specimen and at postoperative endoscopy. What the research found in general, with its limitations: A significantly higher proportion of clonal expansions was observed in active smokers at surgery than in non-smokers (about 25% vs 20%, p=0.02). More high-frequency clones were carried by sorted CD8 T cells than by CD4 T cells, suggesting that mucosal expansions were mainly CD8. Only a subgroup of patients, of unstated size, had mucosal CD4 and CD8 T cells sorted and sequenced. Endoscopic recurrence was linked to a higher percentage of high-frequency clones at surgery, and recurrence occurred in every patient whose clonality exceeded 26.8% (18/57).

About 500 nanograms of biopsy DNA per sample were submitted for commercial TCRB immunosequencing. Adaptive Biotechnology amplified CDR3 regions from genomic DNA with a two-step multiplex PCR that controlled for amplification bias. In the first PCR, primers covered every V and J gene segment, and in the second PCR, barcodes and Illumina adapters were added. An Illumina instrument was used to sequence the CDR3 libraries. The paper's data handling went like this. The analysis used both the pipelines supplied by the vendor and custom analysis of the raw data in R/Bioconductor with R version 3.3.0. Clonality, which ranges from 0 to 1, was calculated as the inverse of the normalised Shannon entropy across all productive clones. High-frequency clones were defined as the share of the repertoire taken up by the top 100 clones, keeping only clones that passed a 95% confidence test. Overlap between samples was measured with the Morisita-Horn index, while repertoire diversity was measured with the Simpson index. TCRdb carries this immuneACCESS record with in-frame sequences only. Its versions omit some clonotypes, under half of them owing to an unresolved V gene in the studies checked, with the rest unexplained. That table supplies the V and J calls and clone size; D and trimming were determined from the DNA. Across this sample there are about 4,000 clones, with around three quarters seen only once. 22% of the sample is taken by the ten largest.

Adults with ileal or ileocolonic Crohn's disease for whom ileocolonic resection was indicated were considered eligible. Whole ileal mucosal biopsies were stored frozen at -80°C before DNA extraction. A TRizol-based method was used to extract genomic DNA from the frozen whole biopsies, and the DNA was quantified with a NanoDrop 2000 spectrophotometer. The CDR3, cysteine through phenylalanine, is 17 amino acids long. The entry retains the CDR3 DNA only, 51 bases that are in frame from base 1. Here V drops 5 bases and J drops 1 base, and the junction holds 8 bases not matched to any gene. From the germline V gene, CDR1 is SGHTS and CDR2 is YDEGEE. Comments on this clone: Its specific antigen is unknown. Within one base of it there is no much larger clone, and no base qualities were kept.

Sequencing input: ileal tissue. The rearrangement joined TRBV5-8 to TRBJ2-7; 14 central bases correspond to TRBD2. This TCR was sampled from an adult with Crohn's disease. In nucleotides, the sequence is TGTGCCAGCAGTTCGGGACTAGCGGGAGCGACTTCCTACGAGCAGTACTTC. It specifies CASSSGLAGATSYEQYF.